This is a list of T cell receptor beta chains from one sample in a study of CD8+ T cells in alopecia areata. The data were produced by immunoSEQ multiplex PCR, yet TCRdb's version contains in-frame clones alone and is incomplete. The repertoire holds 100,000 to 150,000 clones, less than 50% seen once, with under 12% in the top ten. Sequencing was performed on NKG2D-low CD8+ T cells sorted from blood. The receptors were gathered from a human donor with alopecia areata. Both conserved end residues are part of each CDR3. Fields, in order: clone size, V gene, D gene, J gene, CDR3 length, CDR3 protein, CDR3 DNA. A D gene is named only where the DNA matches it firmly. Clone size appears in some rows only: once, few, many, or a class for an expanded clone.

.	TRBV7-3	TRBD2	TRBJ2-5	16	CASSEGLAGGLETQYF	TGTGCCAGCAGCGAAGGACTAGCGGGTGGTCTTGAGACCCAGTACTTC
few	TRBV6-6	.	TRBJ2-7	14	CASSRDDSSYEQYF	TGTGCCAGCAGCCGGGACGATAGCTCCTACGAGCAGTACTTC
.	TRBV2	TRBD1	TRBJ2-5	15	CASAAGTGSWETQYF	TGTGCCAGCGCAGCCGGGACAGGGAGCTGGGAGACCCAGTACTTC
few	TRBV18	.	TRBJ2-7	16	CASSPGPTGDRYEQYF	TGTGCCAGCTCACCCGGGCCAACAGGCGACAGATACGAGCAGTACTTC
.	TRBV7-9	.	TRBJ2-2	13	CASSYPSTGELFF	TGTGCCAGCAGTTATCCCTCCACCGGGGAGCTGTTTTTT
once	TRBV11-2	TRBD2	TRBJ2-7	17	CASSLDSLAGFPYEQYF	TGTGCCAGCAGCTTAGATTCCCTAGCGGGGTTCCCCTACGAGCAGTACTTC
few	TRBV7-9	.	TRBJ2-7	12	CASSLGSYEQYF	TGTGCCAGCAGCTTAGGGAGCTACGAGCAGTACTTC
.	TRBV10-2	.	TRBJ2-6	12	CASRSGANVLTF	TGCGCCAGCAGATCTGGGGCCAACGTCCTGACTTTC
few	TRBV29-1	TRBD2	TRBJ2-1	14	CSVTGTSDYNEQFF	TGCAGCGTGACCGGGACTAGCGACTACAATGAGCAGTTCTTC
few	TRBV29-1	TRBD1	TRBJ2-7	13	CSVAGRTGVEQYF	TGCAGCGTTGCGGGCAGGACAGGGGTCGAGCAGTACTTC
few	TRBV7-2	.	TRBJ2-7	13	CASSWGSPYEQYF	TGTGCCAGCAGCTGGGGATCGCCGTACGAGCAGTACTTC
few	TRBV7-9	.	TRBJ1-1	12	CASSPQDSEAFF	TGTGCCAGCAGCCCCCAGGACAGTGAAGCTTTCTTT
few	TRBV29-1	TRBD1	TRBJ1-1	12	CSVDSTGGEAFF	TGCAGCGTCGATTCTACAGGGGGAGAAGCTTTCTTT
.	TRBV29-1	.	TRBJ1-2	13	CSVTPGTGNGYTF	TGCAGCGTGACCCCAGGGACGGGAAATGGCTACACCTTC
.	TRBV5-6	.	TRBJ2-2	12	CASSLTVGELFF	TGTGCCAGCAGCCTCACGGTGGGGGAGCTGTTTTTT
.	TRBV29-1	.	TRBJ2-1	12	CSVSQEYNEQFF	TGCAGCGTTAGTCAAGAATACAATGAGCAGTTCTTC
few	TRBV29-1	.	TRBJ2-1	12	CSVVSSYNEQFF	TGCAGCGTCGTCAGCTCCTACAATGAGCAGTTCTTC
.	TRBV30	TRBD1	TRBJ2-7	14	CAWSVQDRNNEQYF	TGTGCCTGGAGTGTACAGGACAGGAATAACGAGCAGTACTTC
few	TRBV29-1	TRBD2	TRBJ2-1	14	CSVEGSSGSSEQFF	TGCAGCGTTGAGGGGTCTAGCGGGAGTTCTGAGCAGTTCTTC
.	TRBV27	.	TRBJ1-1	14	CASSLSGLHTEAFF	TGTGCCAGCAGTTTGTCAGGGCTCCACACTGAAGCTTTCTTT
.	TRBV30	TRBD2	TRBJ2-7	15	CAWTFKLAGGYEQYF	TGTGCCTGGACTTTCAAACTAGCGGGAGGCTACGAGCAGTACTTC
.	TRBV4-1	.	TRBJ1-2	15	CASSQGGDDGYGYTF	TGCGCCAGCAGCCAAGGAGGGGACGATGGCTATGGCTACACCTTC